This T cell receptor beta chain derives from a study of shared clonotypes between healthy human individuals. Negatively enriched CD4+ T cells were divided by CD45RA into naive and memory. This CDR3 has 14 amino acids. The germline gives CDR1 SGHNT, CDR2 YYREEE (reference sequence). Trimming took 0 bases from V and 6 from J; bases not matched to a gene: 5. Per sorted-subset replicate PCR, input was roughly 200 ng DNA, representing about 29,000 T cell genomes. In the study's own analysis: ImmunoSEQ junction-only sequences lacked quality scores, so their filtering differed. Generated by immunoSEQ multiplex PCR, the TCRdb table keeps only in-frame clones and is missing some. V and J calls plus clone size are reproduced from that table; the DNA served to infer D and trimming. This table has around 2.5 million clones, approximately 94% appearing once.

Sequences were obtained from naive CD4+ T cells from PBMCs. Subset indicated: CD45RA+ positively selected. This chain connects TRBV5-4 to TRBJ2-7; TRBD1 matches 8 bases. The receptor was derived from a man aged 18 to 30 in good health. Some clones in this sample may be carry-over from other donors' samples. The CDR3 spells CASSLVDRVTEQYF. The CDR3 DNA is TGTGCCAGCAGCTTGGTGGACAGGGTAACCGAGCAGTACTTC.